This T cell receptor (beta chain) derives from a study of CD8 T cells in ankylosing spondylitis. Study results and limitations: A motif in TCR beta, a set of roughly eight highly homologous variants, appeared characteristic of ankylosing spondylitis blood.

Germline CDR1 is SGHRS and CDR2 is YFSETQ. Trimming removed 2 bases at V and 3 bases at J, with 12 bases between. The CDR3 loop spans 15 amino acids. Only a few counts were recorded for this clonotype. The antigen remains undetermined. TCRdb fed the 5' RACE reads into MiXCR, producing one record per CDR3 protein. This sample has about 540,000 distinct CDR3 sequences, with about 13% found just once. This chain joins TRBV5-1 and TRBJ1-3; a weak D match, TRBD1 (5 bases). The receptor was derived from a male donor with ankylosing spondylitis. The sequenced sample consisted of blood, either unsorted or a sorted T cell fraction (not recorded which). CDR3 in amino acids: CASSFDSGYGNTIYF. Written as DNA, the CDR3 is TGCGCCAGCAGCTTCGACAGTGGCTATGGAAACACCATATATTTT.